These 14 T cell receptor beta chains share one sample of origin, sequenced in a study of blood T cell repertoires in COVID-19. Method: immunoSEQ multiplex PCR; TCRdb's copy keeps in-frame clones and lacks some. The table has about 130,000 clones, around 83% seen once. Sequencing was performed on PBMCs or T cells enriched from blood (not recorded which). All receptors come from a man aged 50 to 60 who had recovered from COVID-19.

The chain is built from TRBV4-1 and TRBJ1-3; TRBD1 is a possible D gene (6 bases). Trimming shortened V by 6 bases and J by 0 bases, and 21 bases separated the two germline ends. The CDR3 sequence is 18 residues long. Germline CDR1 and CDR2: MGHRA and YSYEKL. CDR3 nucleotides: TGCGCCAGCAGTAACAGGGTTGGTTTGGATATCTCTGGAAACACCATATATTTT. Translated: CASSNRVGLDISGNTIYF.

The chain uses TRBV3-1 (or the pseudogene TRBV3-2) and TRBJ2-1; 9 bases align to TRBD2. CDR3 size: 16 residues. Looked up from germline, CDR1 is LGHDT and CDR2 is YNNKEL (reference sequence). With 0 bases clipped from V and 5 bases from J, the junction kept 5 bases outside the gene matches. DNA of the CDR3: TGTGCCAGCAGCCAAGATCAGGCTAGCGGGGACAATGAGCAGTTCTTC. Protein sequence: CASSQDQASGDNEQFF.

V and J are TRBV4-3 and TRBJ2-7; 10 nucleotides align to TRBD1. The CDR3 contains 16 residues. Trimming at V came to 0 bases and at J to 3 bases, leaving 5 bases not matched to a gene. Germline values: CDR1 LGHNA, CDR2 YSLEER. CDR3 bases: TGCGCCAGCAGCCAAGATTGGACAGGGGGTGTCTACGAGCAGTACTTC. It codes for CASSQDWTGGVYEQYF.

This clone was detected only once. This chain's CDR3 is CASSKGTPSLITGELFF. As DNA, the CDR3 is TGTGCCAGCAGCAAAGGGACACCGTCCCTAATCACCGGGGAGCTGTTTTTT. The J gene is TRBJ2-2, the V gene TRBV21-1; TRBD1 is the table's D call and was not checked against the DNA. TRBV21-1 is termed a pseudogene. The CDR3 is 17 amino acids.

The chain uses TRBV14 and TRBJ2-5; 7 bases fit TRBD1. CDR1 and CDR2 from the germline V gene are SGHDN and FVKESK. The CDR3 sequence is 15 residues long. The V segment lost 4 bases and the J segment 1 base; nucleotides outside the gene matches: 6. The CDR3 reads CASSPRQGLQETQYF. CDR3 sequence (DNA): TGTGCCAGCAGCCCACGACAGGGCCTCCAAGAGACCCAGTACTTC.

V is TRBV29-1 and J is TRBJ1-1, with D hard to call. Germline assignment: CDR1 SQVTM and CDR2 ANQGSEA. The CDR3 is 12 residues long. Trimming left V 1 base short and J 1 base short, with 4 bases between. The CDR3 loop reads CSVEGRNTEAFF. For the CDR3, the DNA is TGCAGCGTTGAAGGTCGGAACACTGAAGCTTTCTTT.

The chain has TRBV27 and TRBJ2-1; 7 nucleotides line up with TRBD1. Germline loops: CDR1 MNHEY, CDR2 SMNVEV (reference sequence). The V segment lost 3 bases and the J segment 2 bases; nucleotides outside the gene matches: 4. This CDR3 spans 15 amino acids. CDR3 DNA: TGTGCCAGCAGTTTCGGGACAGTAACCTACAATGAGCAGTTCTTC. Translation: CASSFGTVTYNEQFF.

Details on this clone: Different DNA sequences within this sample yield the same CDR3. The chain is built from TRBV6-1 and TRBJ2-3, with 9 bases identical to TRBD2. This CDR3 has 15 residues. J gave up 2 bases and V 3 bases, and 3 bases lay outside the gene matches. Germline lookup yields CDR1 MNHNS and CDR2 SASEGT. For the CDR3, the DNA is TGTGCCAGCAGTGATCTAGCGGGGTCCACAGATACGCAGTATTTT. It is translated as CASSDLAGSTDTQYF.

J is TRBJ1-3 and V is TRBV7-3; D is unclear. This CDR3 region has 14 residues. Germline CDR1 and CDR2: SGHTA and FQGTGA. The V and J ends lost 2 bases and 4 bases respectively, with 9 bases between them. The DNA for the CDR3 is TGTGCCAGCAGCTTAGGCAGTCCGGGAAACACCATATATTTT. Translating it yields CASSLGSPGNTIYF.

V usage is TRBV6-2 or TRBV6-3 and J usage is TRBJ2-4; TRBD2 matches 10 bases. The ends lost 4 bases at V and 6 bases at J; junction bases unmatched: 9. This CDR3 comprises 16 residues. Germline CDR1 reads MNHEY; CDR2 reads SVGEGT. The CDR3 coding sequence is TGTGCCAGCAGTTTGTGGAGCGGGGGGGCTTTAAACATTCAGTACTTC. Its protein product is CASSLWSGGALNIQYF.

V and J are TRBV19 and TRBJ1-5; D unclear. This CDR3 has 15 amino acids. The V end was cut by 6 bases, the J end by 0 bases, with 12 bases between. In germline, CDR1 is LNHDA, CDR2 SQIVND (reference sequence). CDR3 DNA: TGTGCCAGTAGCCCACAGAAGAATAGCAATCAGCCCCAGCATTTT. Residues: CASSPQKNSNQPQHF.

The J gene is TRBJ2-7, the V gene TRBV12-3 or TRBV12-4; D not resolved. Trimming took off 1 base at V and 3 bases at J, with 4 bases between the two ends. This CDR3 is 12 amino acids long. The CDR3 here is CASSLESYEQYF. DNA for the CDR3: TGTGCCAGCAGTTTAGAGAGCTACGAGCAGTACTTC.

The CDR3 DNA is TGTGCCAGCAGCTTAGCGGGCGGGGGTAGCTCCTATAATTCACCCCTCCACTTT. As protein: CASSLAGGGSSYNSPLHF. The chain recombines TRBV7-2 with TRBJ1-6; D perhaps matches TRBD1 (5 bases). The germline CDR1 and CDR2 sequences are SGHTA and FQGNSA. The CDR3 sequence is 18 residues long. The V end lost 0 bases, the J end lost 0 bases, and 12 bases lay between the germline ends.

The chain employs TRBV7-3 and TRBJ1-6; D is unresolved. The CDR3 loop spans 13 amino acids. CDR1 SGHTA and CDR2 FQGTGA come from the germline V gene. V lost 5 bases to trimming and J lost 7 bases, with 9 bases between them. The CDR3 sequence: CASSPNQNSPLHF. Written as DNA, the CDR3 is TGTGCCAGCAGCCCCAACCAGAATTCACCCCTCCACTTT.